Below, one TCR beta chain is given with its context. Its target is not known. The sample originates from a study of T cell responses to AZD1222 COVID-19 vaccine. Study-wide results and caveats: CD4 TCRs linked to vaccination spanned spike, dominating at 160-218 and 743-854. Mostly white British, mostly female donors; authors suggested clonal diversity may be underestimated. Following two doses of AZD1222, Spike-specific TCR breadth and depth rose. Reportedly, nearly half of unique spike TCRs recognized epitopes outside B.1.351/B.1.1.7 mutations.

V lost 8 bases, J lost 3 bases, and 17 bases lay in between. The CDR3 spans 16 residues. Germline V gene data show CDR1 as LGHDT and CDR2 as YNNKEL (reference sequence). Produced via immunoSEQ multiplex PCR; TCRdb's table is partial and in-frame only. This sample has around 120,000 clones, with 93% found just once. This sequence joins TRBV3-1 (or the pseudogene TRBV3-2) and TRBJ2-6, with D uncertain. This TCR came from an adult who received the AZD1222 COVID-19 vaccine. This specimen consisted of peripheral blood, obtained 28 days after the second AZD1222 dose. Here the CDR3 reads CASRQVQGSGANVLTF. The CDR3 nucleotides are TGTGCCAGCCGTCAGGTCCAAGGAAGTGGGGCCAACGTCCTGACTTTC.